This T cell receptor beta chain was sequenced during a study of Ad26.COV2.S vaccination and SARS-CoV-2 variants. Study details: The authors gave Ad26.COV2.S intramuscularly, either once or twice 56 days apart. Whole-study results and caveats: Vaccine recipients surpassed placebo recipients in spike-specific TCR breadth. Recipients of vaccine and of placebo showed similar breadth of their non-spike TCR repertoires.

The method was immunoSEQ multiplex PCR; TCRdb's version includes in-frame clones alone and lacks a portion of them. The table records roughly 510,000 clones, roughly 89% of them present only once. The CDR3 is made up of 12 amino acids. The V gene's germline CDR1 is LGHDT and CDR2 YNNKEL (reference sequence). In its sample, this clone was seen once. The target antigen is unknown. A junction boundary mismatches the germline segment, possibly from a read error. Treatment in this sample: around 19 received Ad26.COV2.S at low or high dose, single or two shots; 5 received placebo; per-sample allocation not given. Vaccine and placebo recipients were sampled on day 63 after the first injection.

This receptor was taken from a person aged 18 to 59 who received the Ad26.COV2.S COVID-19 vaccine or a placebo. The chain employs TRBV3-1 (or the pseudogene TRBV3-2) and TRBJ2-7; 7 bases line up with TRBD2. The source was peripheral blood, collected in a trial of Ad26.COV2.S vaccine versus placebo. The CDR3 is CASSQEGTTMNF. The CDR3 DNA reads TGTGCCAGCAGCCAAGAGGGGACTACCATGAACTTC.